The sequence of this TCR beta chain was determined in a study of T-cell memory formation after mild COVID-19 (dated by TCRdb to about 2021). About the study as a whole: TCR sequence clusters from the two donors were found to be largely donor specific. In a couple of donors, T-cell clones that expanded and contracted after mild COVID-19 were tracked by sequencing TCRalpha and TCRbeta repertoires over time. The cohort was made up of two young adult volunteers, one female and one male, who were previously healthy.

What the study reported, not specific to this receptor: Some responding clones were found in pre-infection memory, which suggests that pre-existing cross-reactive memory T cells took part in the SARS-CoV-2 response. Contracting CD4+ clones appeared mostly in the CM and EM memory subsets, whereas CD8+ clones were enriched in EMRA. Only a couple of mild cases were covered in the study, and larger cohorts including severe cases with pre-infection samples were considered necessary. SARS-CoV-2 specificity was not confirmed for the second-wave clones peaking on day 37. Balanced CD4/CD8 phenotypes were observed for clones contracting from day 15 to 85, whereas a bias towards CD4+ was observed for a second wave of clones expanding from day 15 to 37.

Ficoll-Paque density gradient centrifugation was the method used to isolate PBMCs. Sequenced using an Illumina NovaSeq 6000. TCRalpha and TCRbeta cDNA libraries were constructed by 5'RACE with constant-segment primers, with sample barcodes and unique molecular identifiers being introduced. RNA was extracted from every sample with Trizol reagent. The libraries were amplified in two PCR steps, and the second step added a second sample barcode and Illumina TruSeq adapters. Sequencing of the libraries was done on an Illumina NovaSeq, producing 2 x 150 bp paired-end reads. Regarding the original processing steps: The reads were demultiplexed and collapsed into UMI-guided consensus sequences using migec v1.2.7. Using mixcr v2.1.11, UMI consensuses were aligned to TRA and TRB V and J templates and then assembled into clonotypes. Clonotypes were classified as expanded or contracted when called significant by both edgeR and NoisET, with noise models trained on biological replicates. For edgeR calls, the cutoffs were a false discovery rate-adjusted p below 0.01 and a log2 fold-change threshold of 1. PCA with hierarchical clustering of max-normalized trajectories of the 1000 most abundant clonotypes was used as exploratory dynamics analysis. Separately sequenced CD4+ and CD8+ repertoires were used to assign the CD4 or CD8 phenotype of responding clones. The public reads were quality trimmed at Q25 with fastp and then assembled into clones with MiXCR by TCRdb, keeping productive beta chains. Rows matching on CDR3 protein sequence are summarized as one entry with the most common DNA and genes. The V and J calls here are based on TCRdb, not the publication. The sample table shows 580,000 or so distinct CDR3 sequences, and around a sixth are seen once. About 8.1% of the sample goes to the ten largest clones.

Reading from cysteine to phenylalanine, the CDR3 counts 16 amino acids. This entry keeps only the CDR3 DNA: 48 bases, framed from base 1. Clipping removes 4 bases from V and 9 bases from J, with 9 as the unmatched junction base count. The germline V gene supplies CDR1 SGHVS and CDR2 FNYEAQ. This clonotype was counted at least ten times. Its antigen is unknown. Base qualities were left out, and no much larger clone turns up one base away. The receptor comes from an adult woman who had mild COVID-19 (a few samples of this study predate the infection). The sample titles of this study are shuffled in the database, so cell type and time point are left out; the donor was told from shared clones. The chain employs TRBV7-6 and TRBJ2-1; TRBD2 matches 13 bases in the middle. Source material: PBMCs or a T cell subset sorted from them (not recorded which). The CDR3 corresponds to CASSSSLAGGRFEQFF. The DNA sequence follows: TGTGCCAGCAGCTCGTCACTAGCGGGGGGGAGGTTTGAGCAGTTCTTC.